The clone carrying this T cell receptor beta chain was observed once. These data belong to a study of OX40 agonist ivuxolimab in advanced cancers. The germline V gene has CDR1 SGDLS and CDR2 YYNGEE. V dropped 1 base and J dropped 4; count of bases not matched to a gene: 5. This CDR3 is built from 15 residues. The repertoire was sequenced with immunoSEQ multiplex PCR; TCRdb's copy has only in-frame clones and lacks some. The sample carries around 51,000 clones, more than 65% recorded once. This sample comprised CD4+ or CD8+ T cells sorted from blood, obtained in a trial of the OX40 agonist ivuxolimab. The TCR comes from an adult with an advanced solid tumor such as melanoma, head and neck, liver or kidney cancer. The gene calls are TRBV9 and TRBJ2-1, with TRBD2 identical over 7 bases. The CDR3 protein is CASSVTGLGYNEQFF. The DNA of the CDR3 is TGTGCCAGCAGCGTAACAGGACTAGGTTACAATGAGCAGTTCTTC.